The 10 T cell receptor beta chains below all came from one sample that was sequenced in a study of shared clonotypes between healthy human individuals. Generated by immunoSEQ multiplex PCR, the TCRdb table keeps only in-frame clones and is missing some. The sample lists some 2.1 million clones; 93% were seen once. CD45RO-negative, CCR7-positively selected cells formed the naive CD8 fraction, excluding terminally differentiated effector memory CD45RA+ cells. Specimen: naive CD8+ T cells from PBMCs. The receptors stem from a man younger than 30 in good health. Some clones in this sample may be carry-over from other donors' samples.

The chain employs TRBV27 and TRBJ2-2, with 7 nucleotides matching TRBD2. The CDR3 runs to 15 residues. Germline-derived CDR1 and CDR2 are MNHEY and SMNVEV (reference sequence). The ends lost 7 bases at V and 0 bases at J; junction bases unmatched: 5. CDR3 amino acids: CASTGRAANTGELFF. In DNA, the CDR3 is TGTGCCAGCACTGGGAGGGCAGCGAACACCGGGGAGCTGTTTTTT.

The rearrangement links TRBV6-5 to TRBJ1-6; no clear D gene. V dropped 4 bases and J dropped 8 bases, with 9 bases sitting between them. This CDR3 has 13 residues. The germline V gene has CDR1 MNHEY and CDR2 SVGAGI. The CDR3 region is CASSLNEDSPLHF. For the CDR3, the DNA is TGTGCCAGCAGTTTAAACGAGGATTCACCCCTCCACTTT.

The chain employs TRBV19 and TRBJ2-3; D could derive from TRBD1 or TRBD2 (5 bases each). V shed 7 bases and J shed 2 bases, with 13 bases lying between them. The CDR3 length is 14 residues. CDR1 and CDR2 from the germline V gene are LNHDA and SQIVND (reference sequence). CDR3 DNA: TGTGCCAGTAAGGAAGAGGGGCACACAGATACGCAGTATTTT. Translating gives CASKEEGHTDTQYF.

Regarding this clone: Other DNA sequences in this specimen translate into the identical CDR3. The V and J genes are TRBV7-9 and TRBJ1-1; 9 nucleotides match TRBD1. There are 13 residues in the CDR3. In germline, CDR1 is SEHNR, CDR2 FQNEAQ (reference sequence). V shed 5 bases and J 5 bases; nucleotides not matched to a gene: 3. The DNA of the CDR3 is TGTGCCAGCAGCGCCGGACAGGGGACTGAAGCTTTCTTT. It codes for CASSAGQGTEAFF.

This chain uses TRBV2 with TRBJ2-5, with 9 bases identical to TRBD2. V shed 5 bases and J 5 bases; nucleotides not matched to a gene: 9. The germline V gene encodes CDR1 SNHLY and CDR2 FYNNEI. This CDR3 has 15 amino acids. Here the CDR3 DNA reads TGTGCCAGCAGTTCTGGGACTAGCCTGGAGGAGACCCAGTACTTC. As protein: CASSSGTSLEETQYF. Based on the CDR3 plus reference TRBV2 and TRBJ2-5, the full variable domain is EPEVTQTPSHQVTQMGQEVILRCVPISNHLYFYWYRQILGQKVEFLVSFYNNEISEKSEIFDDQFSVERPDGSNFTLKIRSTKLEDSAMYFCASSSGTSLEETQYFGPGTRLLVL.

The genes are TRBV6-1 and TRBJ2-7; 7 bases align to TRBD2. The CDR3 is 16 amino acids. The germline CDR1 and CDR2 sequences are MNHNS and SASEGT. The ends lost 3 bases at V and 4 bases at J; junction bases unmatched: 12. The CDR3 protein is CASSERAGPPWYEQYF. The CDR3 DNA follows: TGTGCCAGCAGTGAGAGAGCGGGACCCCCATGGTACGAGCAGTACTTC.

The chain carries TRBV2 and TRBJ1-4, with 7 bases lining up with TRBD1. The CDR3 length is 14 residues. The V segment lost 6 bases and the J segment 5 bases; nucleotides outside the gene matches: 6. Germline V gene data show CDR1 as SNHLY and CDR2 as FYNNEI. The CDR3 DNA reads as TGTGCCAGCAGCCTCGGGACAGAGAATGAAAAACTGTTTTTT. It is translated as CASSLGTENEKLFF.

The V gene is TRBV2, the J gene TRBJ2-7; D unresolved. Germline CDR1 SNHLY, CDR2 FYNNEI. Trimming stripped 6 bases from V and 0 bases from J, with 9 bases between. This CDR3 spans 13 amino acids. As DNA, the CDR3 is TGTGCCAGCAGAGGGCAGCCCTCCTACGAGCAGTACTTC. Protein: CASRGQPSYEQYF.

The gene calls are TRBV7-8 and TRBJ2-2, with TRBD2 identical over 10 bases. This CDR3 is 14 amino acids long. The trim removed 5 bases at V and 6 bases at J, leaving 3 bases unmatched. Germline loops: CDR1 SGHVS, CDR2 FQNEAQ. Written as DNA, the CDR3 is TGTGCCAGCAGCAAGCGGGAGGGCCCCGGGGAGCTGTTTTTT. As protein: CASSKREGPGELFF.

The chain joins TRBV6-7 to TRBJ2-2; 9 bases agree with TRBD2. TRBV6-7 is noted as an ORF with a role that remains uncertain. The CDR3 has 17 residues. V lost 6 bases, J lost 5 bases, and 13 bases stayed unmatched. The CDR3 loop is CASSPLRAGGCTGELFF. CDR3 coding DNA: TGTGCCAGCAGCCCGCTAAGAGCGGGAGGATGTACCGGGGAGCTGTTTTTT.